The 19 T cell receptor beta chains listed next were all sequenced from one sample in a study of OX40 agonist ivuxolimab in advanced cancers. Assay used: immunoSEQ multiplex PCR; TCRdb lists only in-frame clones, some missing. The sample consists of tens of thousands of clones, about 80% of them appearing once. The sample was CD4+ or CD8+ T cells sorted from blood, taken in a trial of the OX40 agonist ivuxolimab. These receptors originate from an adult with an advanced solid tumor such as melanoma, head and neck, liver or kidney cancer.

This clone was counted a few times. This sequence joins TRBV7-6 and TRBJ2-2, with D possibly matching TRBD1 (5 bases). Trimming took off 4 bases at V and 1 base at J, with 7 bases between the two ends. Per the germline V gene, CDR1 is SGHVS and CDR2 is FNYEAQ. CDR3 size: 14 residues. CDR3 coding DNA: TGTGCCAGCAGCTCCAGGGAGAACACCGGGGAGCTGTTTTTT. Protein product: CASSSRENTGELFF. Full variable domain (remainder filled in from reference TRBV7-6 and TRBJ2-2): GAGVSQSPRYKVTKRGQDVALRCDPISGHVSLYWYRQALGQGPEFLTYFNYEAQQDKSGLPNDRFSAERPEGSISTLTIQRTEQRDSAMYRCASSSRENTGELFFGEGSRLTVL.

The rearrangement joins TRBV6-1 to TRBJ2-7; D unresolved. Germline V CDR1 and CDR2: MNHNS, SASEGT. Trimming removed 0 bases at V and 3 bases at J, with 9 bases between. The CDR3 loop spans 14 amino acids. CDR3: CASSEAGVGYEQYF. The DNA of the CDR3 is TGTGCCAGCAGTGAAGCTGGGGTCGGCTACGAGCAGTACTTC.

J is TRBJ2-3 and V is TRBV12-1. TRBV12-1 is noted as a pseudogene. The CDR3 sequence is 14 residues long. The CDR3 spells CASSSEKGTDTQYF. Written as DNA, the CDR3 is TGTGCCAGCAGCTCGGAAAAGGGCACAGATACGCAGTATTTT.

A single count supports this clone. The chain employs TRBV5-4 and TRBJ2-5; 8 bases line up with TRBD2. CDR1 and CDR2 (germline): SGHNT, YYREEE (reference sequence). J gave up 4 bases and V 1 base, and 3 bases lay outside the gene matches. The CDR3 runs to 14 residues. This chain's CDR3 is CASSLSGGGETQYF. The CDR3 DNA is TGTGCCAGCAGCTTGTCGGGGGGGGGAGAGACCCAGTACTTC.

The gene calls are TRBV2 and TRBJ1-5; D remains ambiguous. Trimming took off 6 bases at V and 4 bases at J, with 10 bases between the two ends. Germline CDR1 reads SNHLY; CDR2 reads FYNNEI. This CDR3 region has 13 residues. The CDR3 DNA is TGTGCCAGCAGATTCAGCGGGAATCAGCCCCAGCATTTT. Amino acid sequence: CASRFSGNQPQHF.

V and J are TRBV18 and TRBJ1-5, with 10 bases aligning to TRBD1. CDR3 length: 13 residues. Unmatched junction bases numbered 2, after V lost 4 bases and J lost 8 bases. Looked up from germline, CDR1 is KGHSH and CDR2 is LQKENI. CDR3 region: CASSQTGGEPQHF. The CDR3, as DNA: TGTGCCAGCTCACAGACAGGGGGCGAGCCCCAGCATTTT.

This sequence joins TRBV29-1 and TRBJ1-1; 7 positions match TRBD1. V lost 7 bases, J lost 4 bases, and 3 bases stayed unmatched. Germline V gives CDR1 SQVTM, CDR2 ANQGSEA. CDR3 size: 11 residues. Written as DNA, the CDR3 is TGCAGCGCCTACAGGGGCACTGAAGCTTTCTTT. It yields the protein CSAYRGTEAFF.

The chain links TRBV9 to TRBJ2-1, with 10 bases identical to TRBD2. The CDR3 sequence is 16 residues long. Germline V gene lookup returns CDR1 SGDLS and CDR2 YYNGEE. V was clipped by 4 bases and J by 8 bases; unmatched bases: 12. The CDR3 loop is CASSYGLAGAIDEQFF. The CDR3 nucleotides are TGTGCCAGCAGCTACGGGCTAGCGGGGGCCATAGATGAGCAGTTCTTC.

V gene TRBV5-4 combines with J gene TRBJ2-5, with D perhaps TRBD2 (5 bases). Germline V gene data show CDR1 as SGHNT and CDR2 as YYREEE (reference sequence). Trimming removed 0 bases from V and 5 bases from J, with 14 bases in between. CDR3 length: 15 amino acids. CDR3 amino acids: CASSLDGVDRETQYF. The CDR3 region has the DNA TGTGCCAGCAGCTTGGACGGGGTGGACCGCGAGACCCAGTACTTC.

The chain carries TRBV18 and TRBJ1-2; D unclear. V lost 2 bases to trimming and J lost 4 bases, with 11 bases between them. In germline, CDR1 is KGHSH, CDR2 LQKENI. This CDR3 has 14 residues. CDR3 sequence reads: CASSPGHGPYGYTF. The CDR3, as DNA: TGTGCCAGCTCACCAGGGCATGGACCCTATGGCTACACCTTC.

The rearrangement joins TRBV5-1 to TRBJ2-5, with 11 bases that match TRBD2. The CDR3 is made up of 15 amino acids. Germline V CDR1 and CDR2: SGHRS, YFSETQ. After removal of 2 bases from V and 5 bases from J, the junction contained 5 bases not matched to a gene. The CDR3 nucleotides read TGCGCCAGCAGCTTAAGACTAGCGGGGCGGGAGACCCAGTACTTC. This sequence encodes CASSLRLAGRETQYF.

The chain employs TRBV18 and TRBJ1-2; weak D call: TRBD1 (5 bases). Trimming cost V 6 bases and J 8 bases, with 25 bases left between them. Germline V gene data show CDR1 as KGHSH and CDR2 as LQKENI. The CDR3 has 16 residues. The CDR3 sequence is CASSPQYVEGKRGYTF. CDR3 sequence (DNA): TGTGCCAGCTCCCCTCAATATGTAGAGGGGAAGAGAGGCTACACCTTC.

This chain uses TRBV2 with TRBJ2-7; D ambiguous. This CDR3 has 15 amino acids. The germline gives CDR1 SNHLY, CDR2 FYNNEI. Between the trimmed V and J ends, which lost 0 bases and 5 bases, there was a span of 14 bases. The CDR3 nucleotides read TGTGCCAGCAGTGAAGCGCTTGGGCCGAGTGACGAGCAGTACTTC. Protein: CASSEALGPSDEQYF.

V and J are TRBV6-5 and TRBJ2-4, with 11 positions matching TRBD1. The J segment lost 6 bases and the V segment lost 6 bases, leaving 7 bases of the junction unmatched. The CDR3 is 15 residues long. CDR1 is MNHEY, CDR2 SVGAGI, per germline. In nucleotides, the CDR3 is TGTGCCAGCAGCCGCCAGGACAGGGGGCTAAACATTCAGTACTTC. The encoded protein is CASSRQDRGLNIQYF.

CDR3 region: CASSSTGTSGTGELFF. Here the CDR3 DNA reads TGTGCCAGCAGCTCCACCGGGACTAGCGGAACCGGGGAGCTGTTTTTT. J is TRBJ2-2 and V is TRBV7-3; 11 nucleotides align to TRBD2. Germline values: CDR1 SGHTA, CDR2 FQGTGA. This CDR3 comprises 16 residues. The V segment lost 4 bases and the J segment 5 bases; nucleotides outside the gene matches: 6.

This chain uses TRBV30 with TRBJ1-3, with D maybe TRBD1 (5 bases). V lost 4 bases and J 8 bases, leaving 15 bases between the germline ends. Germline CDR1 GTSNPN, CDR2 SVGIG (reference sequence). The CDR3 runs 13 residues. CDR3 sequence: CAWTRGGVHTIYF. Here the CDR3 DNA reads TGTGCCTGGACCCGCGGGGGGGTCCACACCATATATTTT.

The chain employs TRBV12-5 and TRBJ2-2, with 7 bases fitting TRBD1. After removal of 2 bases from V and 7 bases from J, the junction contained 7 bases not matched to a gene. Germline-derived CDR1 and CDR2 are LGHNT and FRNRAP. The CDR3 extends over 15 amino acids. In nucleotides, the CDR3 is TGTGCTAGTGGTTTGAGCTCGGGACAGAGCGGGGAGCTGTTTTTT. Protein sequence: CASGLSSGQSGELFF.

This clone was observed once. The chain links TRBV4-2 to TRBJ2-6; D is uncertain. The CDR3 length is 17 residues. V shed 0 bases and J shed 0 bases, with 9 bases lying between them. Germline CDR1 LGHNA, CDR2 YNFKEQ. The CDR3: CASSQESWLSGANVLTF. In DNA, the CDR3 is TGTGCCAGCAGCCAAGAGTCTTGGCTCTCTGGGGCCAACGTCCTGACTTTC.

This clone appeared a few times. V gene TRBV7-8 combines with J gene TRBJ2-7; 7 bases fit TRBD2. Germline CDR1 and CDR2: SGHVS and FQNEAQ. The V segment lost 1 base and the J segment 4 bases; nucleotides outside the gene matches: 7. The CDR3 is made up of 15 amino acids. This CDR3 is CASSLEGGGKYEQYF. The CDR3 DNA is TGTGCCAGCAGCTTAGAAGGCGGGGGAAAGTACGAGCAGTACTTC.